One sample yielded the 26 T cell receptor beta chains listed below, sequenced in a study of blood T cell repertoires in COVID-19. Clones were sequenced by immunoSEQ multiplex PCR, and TCRdb holds only the in-frame ones, with some missing. The sample has roughly 13,000 clones, around 78% seen once. The sample comprised peripheral blood. The origin of the receptors is a man aged 35 to 55 with active or convalescent COVID-19.

The CDR3 spells CASSLRVFGYTF. Here the CDR3 DNA reads TGTGCCAGCAGTTTACGGGTCTTTGGCTACACCTTC. V usage is TRBV28 and J usage is TRBJ1-2; D gene ambiguous. This CDR3 spans 12 amino acids. The V gene lost 2 bases and the J gene lost 7 bases, with 8 bases spanning the gap. Germline-derived CDR1 and CDR2 are MDHEN and SYDVKM.

For the CDR3, the DNA is TGTGCCAGCAGTTACTCGCTCCACAGGGTGGGTGAAAAACTGTTTTTT. This translates into CASSYSLHRVGEKLFF. The chain has TRBV6-5 and TRBJ1-4, with D possibly being TRBD1 (6 bases). Deletions cut 0 bases from V and 7 bases from J, with 15 bases between. The CDR3 covers 16 residues. In germline, CDR1 is MNHEY, CDR2 SVGAGI.

V usage is TRBV7-2 and J usage is TRBJ1-1; 7 positions match TRBD1. With 5 bases clipped from V and 7 bases from J, the junction kept 19 bases outside the gene matches. Per the germline V gene, CDR1 is SGHTA and CDR2 is FQGNSA. The CDR3 covers 17 residues. CDR3 loop: CASSQLTGQLSGREAFF. The CDR3 coding sequence is TGTGCCAGCAGCCAACTAACGGGACAGCTCTCTGGTCGTGAAGCTTTCTTT.

The rearrangement uses TRBV10-1 and TRBJ2-3, with 8 nucleotides matching TRBD2. V shed 11 bases, J shed 1 base, and the junction held 5 bases outside the gene matches. The germline V gene has CDR1 WNHNN and CDR2 SYGVQD (reference sequence). The CDR3 sequence is 13 residues long. The CDR3 DNA reads TGCGCCGCGGGGGGACTTGGCACAGATACGCAGTATTTT. This encodes CAAGGLGTDTQYF.

The chain couples TRBV11-3 to TRBJ1-5; D not certain. CDR1 and CDR2 (germline): SGHNT, YENEEA. The CDR3 is made up of 16 amino acids. The V and J ends lost 5 bases and 4 bases respectively, with 18 bases between them. CDR3 in amino acids: CASSPPPGFHNQPQHF. CDR3 DNA sequence: TGTGCCAGCAGCCCCCCCCCGGGATTTCATAATCAGCCCCAGCATTTT.

The chain links TRBV7-2 to TRBJ2-4; D unresolved. Germline V gene sequence: CDR1 SGHTA, CDR2 FQGNSA. Deletions cut 5 bases from V and 9 bases from J, with 11 bases between. The CDR3 extends over 12 amino acids. The CDR3 spells CASSPNGAIQYF. The CDR3 DNA follows: TGTGCCAGCAGCCCGAACGGTGCCATTCAGTACTTC. Based on the CDR3 plus reference TRBV7-2 and TRBJ2-4, the full variable domain is GAGVSQSPSNKVTEKGKDVELRCDPISGHTALYWYRQSLGQGLEFLIYFQGNSAPDKSGLPSDRFSAERTGGSVSTLTIQRTQQEDSAVYLCASSPNGAIQYFGAGTRLSVL.

There are a few counts of this clone. The chain has TRBV7-3 and TRBJ2-2, with 12 bases lining up with TRBD2. This CDR3 comprises 19 residues. Per the germline V gene, CDR1 is SGHTA and CDR2 is FQGTGA. V dropped 0 bases and J dropped 3; count of bases not matched to a gene: 8. CDR3 loop: CASSLTVPSSGGDTGELFF. CDR3 sequence (DNA): TGTGCCAGCAGCTTAACCGTACCTTCTAGCGGGGGGGACACCGGGGAGCTGTTTTTT.

The CDR3 loop reads CASSPSSDRLVGEQYF. CDR3 nucleotide sequence: TGTGCCAGCAGCCCAAGTTCTGACAGGCTTGTTGGCGAGCAGTACTTC. The chain is built from TRBV9 and TRBJ2-7; weak D call: TRBD1 (6 bases). Germline V gives CDR1 SGDLS, CDR2 YYNGEE. The CDR3 consists of 16 residues. Trimming left V 4 bases short and J 6 bases short, with 23 bases between. Together with reference TRBV9 and TRBJ2-7, the CDR3 gives the full variable domain: DSGVTQTPKHLITATGQRVTLRCSPRSGDLSVYWYQQSLDQGLQFLIQYYNGEERAKGNILERFSAQQFPDLHSELNLSSLELGDSALYFCASSPSSDRLVGEQYFGPGTRLTVT.

The genes are TRBV9 and TRBJ1-4; 9 bases are a match to TRBD1. The germline V gene has CDR1 SGDLS and CDR2 YYNGEE. J lost 6 bases, V lost 3 bases, and 3 bases had no gene match. This CDR3 region has 14 residues. The CDR3 region has the DNA TGTGCCAGCAGCGCCGGGACAGGGTATGAAAAACTGTTTTTT. Residues: CASSAGTGYEKLFF. Using reference TRBV9 and TRBJ1-4 for the parts outside the CDR3, the full variable domain is DSGVTQTPKHLITATGQRVTLRCSPRSGDLSVYWYQQSLDQGLQFLIQYYNGEERAKGNILERFSAQQFPDLHSELNLSSLELGDSALYFCASSAGTGYEKLFFGSGTQLSVL.

The J gene is TRBJ2-2, the V gene TRBV18, with TRBD1 matching 10 bases. V trimming: 2 bases; J trimming: 7 bases; junction bases outside the gene matches: 7. The CDR3 sequence is 16 residues long. The V gene's germline CDR1 is KGHSH and CDR2 LQKENI. The CDR3 region is CASSPFETGGIGELFF. CDR3 DNA: TGTGCCAGCTCACCATTTGAGACAGGGGGCATCGGGGAGCTGTTTTTT.

The chain carries TRBV6-5 and TRBJ2-7; D is perhaps TRBD1 (6 bases). Germline CDR1 reads MNHEY; CDR2 reads SVGAGI. The germline V and J ends were trimmed by 6 bases and 3 bases, with 15 bases remaining between them. CDR3 length: 14 amino acids. CDR3 sequence reads: CASRKSTGSYEQYF. In DNA, the CDR3 is TGTGCCAGCAGAAAATCGACAGGAAGCTACGAGCAGTACTTC.

The CDR3 loop is CASSPFGGAYGYTF. CDR3 in DNA: TGCGCCAGCAGCCCCTTCGGAGGCGCCTATGGCTACACCTTC. The chain recombines TRBV5-1 with TRBJ1-2; no clear D gene. Germline CDR1 and CDR2: SGHRS and YFSETQ. The CDR3 spans 14 residues. Trimming cost V 4 bases and J 4 bases, with 14 bases left between them.

The sample holds a few counts of this clone. The chain couples TRBV10-1 to TRBJ2-1, with D possibly TRBD1 on 5 matching bases. V gave up 6 bases and J gave up 1 base, with 16 bases separating them. The germline CDR1 and CDR2 sequences are WNHNN and SYGVQD (reference sequence). The CDR3 sequence is 16 residues long. CDR3 DNA: TGCGCCAGCAGCCACTCGGACACCCGTTCCTACAATGAGCAGTTCTTC. Translation gives CASSHSDTRSYNEQFF.

The chain combines TRBV3-1 (or the pseudogene TRBV3-2) with TRBJ2-2; TRBD1 aligns across 9 bases. Germline trimming cut 4 bases from V and 3 bases from J; bases unmatched to any gene: 15. This CDR3 region has 19 residues. Germline V gives CDR1 LGHDT, CDR2 YNNKEL (reference sequence). As DNA, the CDR3 is TGTGCCAGCAGCCCGAAGCTCGGGACAGGGAGAGCTTACACCGGGGAGCTGTTTTTT. Translated: CASSPKLGTGRAYTGELFF.

This clone was counted once. V usage is TRBV12-3 or TRBV12-4 and J usage is TRBJ1-2; the match to TRBD1 covers 8 bases. The CDR3 loop spans 13 amino acids. J gave up 4 bases and V 6 bases, and 4 bases lay outside the gene matches. The CDR3 bases are TGTGCCAGCAGGTCAGGGGGCGGCTATGGCTACACCTTC. Residues: CASRSGGGYGYTF.

The genes are TRBV10-2 and TRBJ1-1; a weak D match, TRBD1 (6 bases). V lost 4 bases and J lost 6, with 12 bases in between. The germline V gene encodes CDR1 WSHSY and CDR2 SAAADI. CDR3 size: 13 residues. The CDR3 spells CASSVSQGPEAFF. For the CDR3, the DNA is TGCGCCAGCAGTGTCTCACAGGGTCCTGAAGCTTTCTTT.

J is TRBJ2-1 and V is TRBV6-5; D remains ambiguous. The V gene lost 2 bases and the J gene lost 5 bases, with 10 bases spanning the gap. Germline CDR1 MNHEY, CDR2 SVGAGI. CDR3 length: 14 amino acids. The CDR3: CASSYAAPDNEQFF. The CDR3, as DNA: TGTGCCAGCAGTTACGCGGCCCCGGACAATGAGCAGTTCTTC.

This clone came up once. V and J are TRBV4-1 and TRBJ2-3, with 8 bases lining up with TRBD1. The germline CDR1 and CDR2 sequences are MGHRA and YSYEKL. Unmatched junction bases numbered 12, after V lost 1 base and J lost 3 bases. The CDR3 runs 18 residues. The CDR3 loop is CASSQGWVQGAGTDTQYF. The DNA of the CDR3 is TGCGCCAGCAGCCAAGGATGGGTCCAGGGGGCCGGGACAGATACGCAGTATTTT.

This chain links TRBV7-9 with TRBJ1-2, with a weak D call TRBD1 (6 bases). CDR1 is SEHNR, CDR2 FQNEAQ, per germline (reference sequence). The CDR3 length is 16 residues. The V and J ends lost 5 bases and 7 bases respectively, with 23 bases between them. CDR3 coding DNA: TGTGCCAGCAGCCCAAATTTGTGGCAGGGGACGGCTGGCTACACCTTC. Protein sequence: CASSPNLWQGTAGYTF.

The chain employs TRBV19 and TRBJ1-4, with D possibly being TRBD1 (5 bases). Trimming shortened V by 10 bases and J by 7 bases, and 22 bases separated the two germline ends. Looked up from germline, CDR1 is LNHDA and CDR2 is SQIVND (reference sequence). The CDR3 is 15 residues long. The CDR3 sequence is CATSTGRLGGEKLFF. The CDR3 coding sequence is TGTGCCACCAGTACGGGCCGTTTGGGGGGTGAAAAACTGTTTTTT.

The chain has TRBV7-9 and TRBJ1-2; 7 bases are a match to TRBD1. CDR1 and CDR2 from the germline V gene are SEHNR and FQNEAQ (reference sequence). The CDR3 is made up of 14 amino acids. Losses at the gene ends were 5 bases for V and 8 bases for J; bases not matched to a gene: 11. CDR3 nucleotides: TGTGCCAGCAGCAAGACAGGGTTGAGTCGCGGCTACACCTTC. It translates to CASSKTGLSRGYTF.

The chain joins TRBV6-5 to TRBJ1-2, with a weak D call TRBD1 (5 bases). CDR3 length: 12 residues. From germline, CDR1 is MNHEY and CDR2 SVGAGI. Trimming removed 6 bases from V and 8 bases from J, with 13 bases in between. The CDR3 nucleotides read TGTGCCAGCAGCCAGGGACTAGGGGGCTACACCTTC. It is translated as CASSQGLGGYTF.

The V call is TRBV5-1, the J call TRBJ2-3, with no clear D. The germline CDR1 and CDR2 sequences are SGHRS and YFSETQ. V was shortened by 3 bases and J by 4 bases, with 12 bases between the two germline ends. This CDR3 is 14 amino acids long. In DNA, the CDR3 is TGCGCCAGCAGCTCGGGTCTGAGTGCAGATACGCAGTATTTT. This sequence encodes CASSSGLSADTQYF.

This chain uses TRBV19 with TRBJ1-5; tentative D call: TRBD1 (6 bases). The CDR3 has 15 amino acids. CDR1 LNHDA and CDR2 SQIVND come from the germline V gene (reference sequence). V lost 2 bases to trimming and J lost 7 bases, with 15 bases between them. The chain's CDR3 is CASSIRGSGDQPQHF. DNA for the CDR3: TGTGCCAGTAGTATAAGGGGTTCAGGGGACCAGCCCCAGCATTTT.

The rearrangement links TRBV3-1 (or the pseudogene TRBV3-2) to TRBJ2-7; 11 bases agree with TRBD1. The V and J ends lost 4 bases and 7 bases, in that order; junction bases with no gene match: 6. In germline, CDR1 is LGHDT, CDR2 YNNKEL (reference sequence). The CDR3 runs 14 residues. The CDR3 reads CASSLTGTGGEQYF. Here the CDR3 DNA reads TGTGCCAGCAGCCTAACCGGGACAGGGGGAGAGCAGTACTTC.

In this sample, this clone turned up once. The rearrangement links TRBV14 to TRBJ2-1, with a possible D match to TRBD2 (5 bases). V was shortened by 1 base and J by 12 bases, with 16 bases between the two germline ends. This CDR3 has 14 amino acids. Per germline, CDR1 SGHDN and CDR2 FVKESK. The chain's CDR3 is CASSQVPSSLGQFF. CDR3 bases: TGTGCCAGCAGCCAAGTACCTAGCTCCTTGGGGCAGTTCTTC.